This T cell receptor (beta chain) emerged from a study of T cell repertoires in cytomegalovirus infection. Using its own MiXCR run on the reads, TCRdb lists one record per CDR3 protein. The sample holds about 890,000 distinct CDR3 sequences, around 29% seen once. This clonotype showed up many times. Its specificity is unknown. Study-level points and caveats: Cumulative frequency of public TCR beta families picked out carriers of CMV plus the relevant HLA.

CDR3 length: 22 residues. The V end lost 4 bases, the J end lost 0 bases, and 33 bases lay between the germline ends. From germline, CDR1 is SGHRS and CDR2 YFSETQ. The sample in question was cultured CD8+ T cells from PBMCs, obtained from culture after CMV antigen stimulation. This receptor was identified in a human donor in good health (CMV status not recorded). Some clones in this sample may be carry-over from other donors' samples. The rearrangement uses TRBV5-1 and TRBJ2-3; possibly TRBD1 for D (5 bases). CDR3 in amino acids: CASSPGGEPNIGALYSTDTQYF. DNA for the CDR3: TGCGCCAGCAGCCCAGGCGGTGAACCTAACATAGGGGCGCTCTATAGCACAGATACGCAGTATTTT.